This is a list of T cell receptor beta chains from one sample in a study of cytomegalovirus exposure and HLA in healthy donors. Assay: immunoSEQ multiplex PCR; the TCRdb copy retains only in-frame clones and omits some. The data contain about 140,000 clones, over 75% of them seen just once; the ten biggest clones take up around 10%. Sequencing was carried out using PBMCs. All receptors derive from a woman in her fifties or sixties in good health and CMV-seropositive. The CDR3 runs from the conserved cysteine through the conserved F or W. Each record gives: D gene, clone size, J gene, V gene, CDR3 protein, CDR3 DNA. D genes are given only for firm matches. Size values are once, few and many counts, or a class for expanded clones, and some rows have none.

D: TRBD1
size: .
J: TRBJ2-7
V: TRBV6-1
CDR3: CASSEFGTVEQYF
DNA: TGTGCCAGCAGTGAATTTGGGACAGTCGAGCAGTACTTC

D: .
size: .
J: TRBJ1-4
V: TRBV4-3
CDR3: CASSQGGGVLNEKLFF
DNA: TGCGCCAGCAGCCAAGGGGGGGGAGTCCTCAATGAAAAACTGTTTTTT

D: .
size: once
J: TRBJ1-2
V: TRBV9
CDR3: CASSSDGTFTF
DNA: TGTGCCAGCAGCTCCGACGGGACATTCACCTTC

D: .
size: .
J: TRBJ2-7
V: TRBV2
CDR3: CASKFSASQASTGEQYF
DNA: TGTGCCAGCAAGTTTAGCGCTAGTCAGGCTTCAACGGGCGAGCAGTACTTC

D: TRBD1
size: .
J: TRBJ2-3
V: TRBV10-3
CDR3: CAISGQGTDTQYF
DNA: TGTGCCATCAGCGGACAGGGTACAGATACGCAGTATTTT

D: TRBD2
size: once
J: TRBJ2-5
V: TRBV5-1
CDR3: CASSLTSGGEETQYF
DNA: TGCGCCAGCAGCTTGACTAGCGGGGGGGAAGAGACCCAGTACTTC

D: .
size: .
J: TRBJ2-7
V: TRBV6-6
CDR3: CAASREDNYEQYF
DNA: TGTGCCGCCAGCAGGGAAGATAACTACGAGCAGTACTTC

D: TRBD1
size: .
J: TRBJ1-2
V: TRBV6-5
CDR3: CASSPQGAMGYGYTF
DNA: TGTGCCAGCAGTCCACAGGGGGCGATGGGCTATGGCTACACCTTC

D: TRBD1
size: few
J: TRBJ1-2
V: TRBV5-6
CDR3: CASSLGRQGKGYTF
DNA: TGTGCCAGCAGCTTGGGACGACAGGGGAAAGGCTACACCTTC

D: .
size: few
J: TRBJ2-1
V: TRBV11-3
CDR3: CASSFGGALNEQFF
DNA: TGTGCCAGCAGCTTCGGCGGGGCCCTCAATGAGCAGTTCTTC

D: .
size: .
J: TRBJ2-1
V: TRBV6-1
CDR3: CASSGLSGFEQFF
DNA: TGTGCCAGCAGTGGTTTATCGGGGTTTGAGCAGTTCTTC

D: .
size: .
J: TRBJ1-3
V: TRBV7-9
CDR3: CASSQTVSGNTIYF
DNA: TGTGCCAGCAGTCAGACTGTTTCTGGAAACACCATATATTTT

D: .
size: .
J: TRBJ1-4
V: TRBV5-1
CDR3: CASSLALRGDEKLFF
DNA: TGCGCCAGCAGCTTGGCCCTCAGGGGAGATGAAAAACTGTTTTTT

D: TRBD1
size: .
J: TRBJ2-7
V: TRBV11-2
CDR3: CASSLDLEIYGTGGSEQYF
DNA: TGTGCCAGCAGCTTAGATCTGGAAATATATGGGACAGGGGGCTCCGAGCAGTACTTC

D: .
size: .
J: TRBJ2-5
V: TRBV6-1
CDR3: CASSELGWRETQYF
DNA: TGTGCCAGCAGTGAGTTGGGTTGGCGGGAGACCCAGTACTTC

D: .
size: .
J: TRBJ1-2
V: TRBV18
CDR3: CASSWPIRGRPGYTF
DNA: TGTGCCAGCTCGTGGCCCATCAGAGGGAGACCTGGCTACACCTTC

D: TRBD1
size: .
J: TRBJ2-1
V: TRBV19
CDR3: CASSSPLGQGPNEQFF
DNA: TGTGCCAGTAGTTCTCCTCTGGGACAGGGGCCCAATGAGCAGTTCTTC

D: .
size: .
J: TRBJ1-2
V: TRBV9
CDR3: CASSLRVNYGYTF
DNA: TGTGCCAGCAGCCTCAGGGTCAACTATGGCTACACCTTC

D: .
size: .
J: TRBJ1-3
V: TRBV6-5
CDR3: CASSYRDSGNTIYF
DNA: TGTGCCAGCAGTTACCGGGACTCTGGAAACACCATATATTTT

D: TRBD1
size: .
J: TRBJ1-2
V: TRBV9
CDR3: CASSPTGTGNYGYTF
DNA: TGTGCCAGCAGCCCAACCGGGACAGGGAACTATGGCTACACCTTC

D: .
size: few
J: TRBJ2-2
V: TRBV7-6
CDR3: CASSFSGLTGELFF
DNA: TGTGCCAGCAGCTTCAGTGGTCTCACCGGGGAGCTGTTTTTT

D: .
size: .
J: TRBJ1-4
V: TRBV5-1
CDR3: CASSRTGTTEEKLFF
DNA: TGCGCCAGCAGCAGGACCGGGACAACGGAAGAGAAACTGTTTTTT

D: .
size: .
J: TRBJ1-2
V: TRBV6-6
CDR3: CASSPGANYGYTF
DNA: TGTGCCAGCAGCCCGGGAGCTAACTATGGCTACACCTTC

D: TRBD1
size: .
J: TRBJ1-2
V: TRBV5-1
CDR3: CASSPTGGVYGYTF
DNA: TGCGCCAGCAGTCCGACAGGGGGCGTGTATGGCTACACCTTC

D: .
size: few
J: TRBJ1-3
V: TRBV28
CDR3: CASSGQNAVFNTIYF
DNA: TGTGCCAGCAGTGGACAGAATGCTGTGTTTAACACCATATATTTT

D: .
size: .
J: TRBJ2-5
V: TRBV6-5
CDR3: CASSLDRRAPETQYF
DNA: TGTGCCAGCAGTTTGGACAGGAGGGCGCCGGAGACCCAGTACTTC

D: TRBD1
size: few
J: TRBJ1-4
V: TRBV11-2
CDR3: CASSPTRTGTEKLFF
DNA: TGTGCCAGCAGCCCAACAAGGACAGGGACTGAAAAACTGTTTTTT

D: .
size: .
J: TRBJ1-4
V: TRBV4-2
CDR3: CASSQVQGRSNEKLFF
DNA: TGTGCCAGCAGCCAAGTGCAGGGCCGAAGTAATGAAAAACTGTTTTTT

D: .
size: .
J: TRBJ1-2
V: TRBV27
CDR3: CASSLGGDDGYTF
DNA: TGTGCCAGCAGTTTGGGAGGGGATGATGGCTACACCTTC

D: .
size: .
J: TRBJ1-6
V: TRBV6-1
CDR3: CASSGAGGGNSPLHF
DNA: TGTGCCAGCAGTGGAGCCGGGGGGGGGAATTCACCCCTCCACTTT

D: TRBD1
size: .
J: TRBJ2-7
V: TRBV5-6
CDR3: CASSLITGDEQYF
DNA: TGTGCCAGCAGCTTAATAACAGGGGACGAGCAGTACTTC

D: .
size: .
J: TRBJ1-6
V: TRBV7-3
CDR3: CASSLGQTSPLHF
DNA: TGTGCCAGCAGCTTAGGACAGACATCACCCCTCCACTTT

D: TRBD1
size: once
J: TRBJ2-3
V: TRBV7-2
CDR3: CASSLVGTGGGTDTQYF
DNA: TGTGCCAGCAGCTTAGTAGGGACAGGGGGGGGCACAGATACGCAGTATTTT

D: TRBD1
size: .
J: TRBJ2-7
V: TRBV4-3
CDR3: CASSSQGYEQYF
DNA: TGCGCCAGCAGCTCACAGGGGTACGAGCAGTACTTC

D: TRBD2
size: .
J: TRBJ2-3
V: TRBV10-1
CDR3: CASSGWTSGSTDTQYF
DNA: TGCGCCAGCAGTGGATGGACTAGCGGGAGCACAGATACGCAGTATTTT

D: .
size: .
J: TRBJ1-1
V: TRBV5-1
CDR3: CASSLEGGPVGGFF
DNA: TGCGCCAGCAGCTTGGAAGGGGGACCTGTCGGCGGTTTCTTT

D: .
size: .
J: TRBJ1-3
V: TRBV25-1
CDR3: CASSPSGTFRSGNTIYF
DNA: TGTGCCAGCAGCCCTTCCGGGACATTCCGCTCTGGAAACACCATATATTTT

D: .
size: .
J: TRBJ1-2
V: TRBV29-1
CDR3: CSVRTAFGYTF
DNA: TGCAGCGTTCGGACTGCGTTCGGCTACACCTTC

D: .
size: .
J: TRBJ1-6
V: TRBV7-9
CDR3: CASSPPWTTAANSPLHF
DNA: TGTGCCAGCAGCCCGCCTTGGACTACGGCGGCTAATTCACCCCTCCACTTT

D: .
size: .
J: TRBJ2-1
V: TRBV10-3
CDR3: CAISSRGDNEQFF
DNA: TGTGCCATCAGCAGCAGGGGCGACAATGAGCAGTTCTTC

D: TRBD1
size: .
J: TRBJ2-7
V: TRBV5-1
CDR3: CASSWTGTAYEQYF
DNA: TGCGCCAGCAGCTGGACCGGGACAGCTTACGAGCAGTACTTC

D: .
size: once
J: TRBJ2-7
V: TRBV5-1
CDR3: CASGLSVPVSYEQYF
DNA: TGCGCCAGCGGGCTTAGCGTTCCTGTTTCCTACGAGCAGTACTTC

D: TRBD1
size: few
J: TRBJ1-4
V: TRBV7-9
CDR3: CASSLTGWDEKLFF
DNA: TGTGCCAGCAGTCTGACAGGGTGGGATGAAAAACTGTTTTTT

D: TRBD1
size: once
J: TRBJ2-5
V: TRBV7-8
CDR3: CASSRQGKETQYF
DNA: TGTGCCAGCAGCCGACAGGGAAAAGAGACCCAGTACTTC

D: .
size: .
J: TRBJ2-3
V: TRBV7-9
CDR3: CASSLVVSGTDTQYF
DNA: TGTGCCAGCAGCTTAGTTGTTAGCGGCACAGATACGCAGTATTTT

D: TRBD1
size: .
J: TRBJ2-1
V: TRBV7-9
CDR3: CASSLAQGIEQFF
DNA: TGTGCCAGCAGCTTAGCACAGGGGATTGAGCAGTTCTTC

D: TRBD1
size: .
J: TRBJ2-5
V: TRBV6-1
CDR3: CASSGQGAGETQYF
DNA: TGTGCCAGCAGTGGACAGGGGGCGGGAGAGACCCAGTACTTC

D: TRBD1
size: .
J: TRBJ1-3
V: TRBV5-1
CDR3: CASSIDTGAGNTIYF
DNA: TGCGCCAGCAGCATCGACACAGGGGCTGGAAACACCATATATTTT